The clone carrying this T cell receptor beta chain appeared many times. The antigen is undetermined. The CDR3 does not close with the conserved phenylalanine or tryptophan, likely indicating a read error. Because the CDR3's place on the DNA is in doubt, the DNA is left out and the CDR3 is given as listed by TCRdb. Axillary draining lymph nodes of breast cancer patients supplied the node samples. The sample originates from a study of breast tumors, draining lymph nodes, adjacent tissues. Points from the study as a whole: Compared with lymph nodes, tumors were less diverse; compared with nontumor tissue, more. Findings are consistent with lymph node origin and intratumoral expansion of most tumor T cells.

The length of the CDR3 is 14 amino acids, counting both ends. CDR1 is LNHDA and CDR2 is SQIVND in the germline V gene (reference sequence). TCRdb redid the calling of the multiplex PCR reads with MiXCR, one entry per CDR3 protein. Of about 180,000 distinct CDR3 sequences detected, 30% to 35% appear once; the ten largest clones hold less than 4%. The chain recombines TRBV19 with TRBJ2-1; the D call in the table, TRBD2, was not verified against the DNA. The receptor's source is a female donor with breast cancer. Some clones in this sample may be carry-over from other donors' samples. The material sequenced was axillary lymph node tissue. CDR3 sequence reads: CASSISLETSGVGY.